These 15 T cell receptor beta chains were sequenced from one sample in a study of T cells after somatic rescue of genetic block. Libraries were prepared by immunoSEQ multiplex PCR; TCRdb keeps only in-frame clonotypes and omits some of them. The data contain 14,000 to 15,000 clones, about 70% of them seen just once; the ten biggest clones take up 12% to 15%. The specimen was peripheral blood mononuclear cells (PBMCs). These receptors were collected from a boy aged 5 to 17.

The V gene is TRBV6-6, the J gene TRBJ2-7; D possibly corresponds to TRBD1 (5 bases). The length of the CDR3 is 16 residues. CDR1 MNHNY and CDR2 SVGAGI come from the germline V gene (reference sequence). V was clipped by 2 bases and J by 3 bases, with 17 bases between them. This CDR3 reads CASSYQAWGQGYEQYF. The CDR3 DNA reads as TGTGCCAGCAGTTACCAAGCGTGGGGCCAAGGCTACGAGCAGTACTTC.

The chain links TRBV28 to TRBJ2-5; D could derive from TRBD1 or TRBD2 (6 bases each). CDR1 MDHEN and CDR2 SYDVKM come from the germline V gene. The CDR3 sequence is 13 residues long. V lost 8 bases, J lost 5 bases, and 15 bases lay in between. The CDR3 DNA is TGTGCCAGCCGCGGGGCAGGGGACGAGACCCAGTACTTC. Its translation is CASRGAGDETQYF. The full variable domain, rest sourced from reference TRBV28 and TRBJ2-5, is DVKVTQSSRYLVKRTGEKVFLECVQDMDHENMFWYRQDPGLGLRLIYFSYDVKMKEKGDIPEGYSVSREKKERFSLILESASTNQTSMYLCASRGAGDETQYFGPGTRLLVL.

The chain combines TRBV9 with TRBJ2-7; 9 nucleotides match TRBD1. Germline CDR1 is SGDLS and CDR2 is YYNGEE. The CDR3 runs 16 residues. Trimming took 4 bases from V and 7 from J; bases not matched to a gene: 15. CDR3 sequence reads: CASSRIPGTGREEQYF. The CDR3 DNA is TGTGCCAGCAGCAGAATCCCAGGGACAGGGAGAGAAGAGCAGTACTTC.

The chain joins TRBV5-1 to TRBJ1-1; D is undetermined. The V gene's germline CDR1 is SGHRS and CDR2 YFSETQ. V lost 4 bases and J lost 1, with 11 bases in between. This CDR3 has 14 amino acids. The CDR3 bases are TGCGCCAGCAGCGTGGATAGTCGGAACACTGAAGCTTTCTTT. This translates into CASSVDSRNTEAFF. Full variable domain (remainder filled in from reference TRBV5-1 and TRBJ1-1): KAGVTQTPRYLIKTRGQQVTLSCSPISGHRSVSWYQQTPGQGLQFLFEYFSETQRNKGNFPGRFSGRQFSNSRSEMNVSTLELGDSALYLCASSVDSRNTEAFFGQGTRLTVV.

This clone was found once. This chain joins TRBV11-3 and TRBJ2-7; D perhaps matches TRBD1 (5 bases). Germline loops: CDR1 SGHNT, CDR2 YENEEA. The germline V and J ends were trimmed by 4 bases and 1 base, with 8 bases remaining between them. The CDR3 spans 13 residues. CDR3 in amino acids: CASSWRQSYEQYF. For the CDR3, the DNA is TGTGCCAGCAGCTGGCGACAGTCCTACGAGCAGTACTTC. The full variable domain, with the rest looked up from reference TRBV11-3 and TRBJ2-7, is EAGVVQSPRYKIIEKKQPVAFWCNPISGHNTLYWYLQNLGQGPELLIRYENEEAVDDSQLPKDRFSAERLKGVDSTLKIQPAELGDSAVYLCASSWRQSYEQYFGPGTRLTVT.

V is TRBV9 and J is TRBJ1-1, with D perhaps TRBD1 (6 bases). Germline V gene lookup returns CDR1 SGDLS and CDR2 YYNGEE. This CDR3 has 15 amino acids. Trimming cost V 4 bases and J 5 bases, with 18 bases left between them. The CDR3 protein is CASSPPAGESTEAFF. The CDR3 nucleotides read TGTGCCAGCAGCCCCCCCGCAGGGGAGAGTACTGAAGCTTTCTTT.

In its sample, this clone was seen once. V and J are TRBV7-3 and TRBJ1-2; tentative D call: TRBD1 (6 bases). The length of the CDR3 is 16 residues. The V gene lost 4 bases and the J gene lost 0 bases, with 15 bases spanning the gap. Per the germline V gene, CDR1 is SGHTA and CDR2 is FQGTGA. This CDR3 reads CASSSESGQANYGYTF. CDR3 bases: TGTGCCAGCAGCTCCGAGTCGGGACAAGCTAACTATGGCTACACCTTC.

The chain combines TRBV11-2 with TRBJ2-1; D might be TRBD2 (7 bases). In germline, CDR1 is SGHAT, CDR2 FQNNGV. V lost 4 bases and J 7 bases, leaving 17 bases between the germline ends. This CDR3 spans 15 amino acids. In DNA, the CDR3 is TGTGCCAGCAGCTCCCTCGGGGGGCCGGGGAATGAGCAGTTCTTC. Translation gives CASSSLGGPGNEQFF.

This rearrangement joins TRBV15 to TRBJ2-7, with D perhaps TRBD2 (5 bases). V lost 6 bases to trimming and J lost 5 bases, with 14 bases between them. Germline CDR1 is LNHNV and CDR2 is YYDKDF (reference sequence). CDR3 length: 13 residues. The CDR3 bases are TGTGCCACCAGTGGGAGAGGGCGAGACGAGCAGTACTTC. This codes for CATSGRGRDEQYF.

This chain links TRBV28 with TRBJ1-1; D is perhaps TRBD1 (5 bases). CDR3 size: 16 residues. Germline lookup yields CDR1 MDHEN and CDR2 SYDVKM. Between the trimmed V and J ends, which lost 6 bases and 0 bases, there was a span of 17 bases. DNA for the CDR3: TGTGCCAGCAGCCCGGTAGGGGAGGTAATGAACACTGAAGCTTTCTTT. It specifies CASSPVGEVMNTEAFF.

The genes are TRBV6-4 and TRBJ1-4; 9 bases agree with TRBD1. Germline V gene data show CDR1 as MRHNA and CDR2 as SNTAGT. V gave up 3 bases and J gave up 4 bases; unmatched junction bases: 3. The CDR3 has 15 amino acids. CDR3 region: CASSEQGAGNEKLFF. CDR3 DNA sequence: TGTGCCAGCAGTGAACAGGGGGCCGGTAATGAAAAACTGTTTTTT.

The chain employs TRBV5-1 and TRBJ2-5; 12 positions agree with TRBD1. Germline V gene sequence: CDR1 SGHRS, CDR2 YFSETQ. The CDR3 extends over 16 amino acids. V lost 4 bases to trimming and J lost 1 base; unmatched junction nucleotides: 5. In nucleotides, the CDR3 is TGCGCCAGCAGCAAACGGGACAGGGGGCCCCAAGAGACCCAGTACTTC. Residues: CASSKRDRGPQETQYF.

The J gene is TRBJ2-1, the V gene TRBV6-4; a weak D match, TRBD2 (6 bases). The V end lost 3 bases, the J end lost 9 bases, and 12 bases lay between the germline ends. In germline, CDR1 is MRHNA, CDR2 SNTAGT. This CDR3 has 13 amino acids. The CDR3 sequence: CASSERLVSEQFF. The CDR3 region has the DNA TGTGCCAGCAGTGAGCGACTAGTGAGTGAGCAGTTCTTC.

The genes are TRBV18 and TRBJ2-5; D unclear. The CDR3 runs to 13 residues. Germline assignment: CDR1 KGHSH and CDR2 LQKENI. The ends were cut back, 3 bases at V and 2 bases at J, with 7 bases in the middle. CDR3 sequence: CASSPGIQETQYF. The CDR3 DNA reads TGTGCCAGCTCACCTGGGATACAAGAGACCCAGTACTTC. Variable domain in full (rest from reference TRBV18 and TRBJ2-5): NAGVMQNPRHLVRRRGQEARLRCSPMKGHSHVYWYRQLPEEGLKFMVYLQKENIIDESGMPKERFSAEFPKEGPSILRIQQVVRGDSAAYFCASSPGIQETQYFGPGTRLLVL.

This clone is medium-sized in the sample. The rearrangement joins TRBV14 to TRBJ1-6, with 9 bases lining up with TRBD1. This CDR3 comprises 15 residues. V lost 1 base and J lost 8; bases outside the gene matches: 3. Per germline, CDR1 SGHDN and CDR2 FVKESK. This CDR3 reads CASSQAGTGYSPLHF. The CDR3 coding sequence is TGTGCCAGCAGCCAAGCCGGGACAGGGTATTCACCCCTCCACTTT. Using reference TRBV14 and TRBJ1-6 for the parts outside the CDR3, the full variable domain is EAGVTQFPSHSVIEKGQTVTLRCDPISGHDNLYWYRRVMGKEIKFLLHFVKESKQDESGMPNNRFLAERTGGTYSTLKVQPAELEDSGVYFCASSQAGTGYSPLHFGNGTRLTVT.